The clone carrying this T cell receptor beta chain was counted between two and nine times. What it binds is not known. The sample comes from a study of post-analysis software for immune sequencing data. Overall study context: Multiple sclerosis in the patients followed relapsing-remitting, secondary progressive and progressive-relapsing courses.

Unique molecular identifiers had been added to the TCR beta cDNA libraries. Each sample of about 0.9 to 10 million input T cells yielded 500,000 or so cDNA molecules, so each molecule approximated one T cell. MiXCR, applied by TCRdb to the PCR reads, yields one record per CDR3 protein. In the table there are 740,000 or so distinct CDR3 sequences, roughly 50% of which are singletons. Broader study findings: Patients with multiple sclerosis recorded significantly lower normalized Chao1 diversity than controls, the study found. Same-batch preparations were strongly co-clustered by F measure. TRBV5-6, TRBV5-1 and TRBV20-1 belonged to a set of about five TRBV segments that were more frequent in patients than controls.

The CDR3 consists of 11 residues. The V end lost 3 bases, the J end lost 7 bases, and 6 bases lay between the germline ends. The sequenced sample was blood. The TCR sequence derives from a girl aged 10 to 17 with multiple sclerosis. V gene TRBV12-3 or TRBV12-4 combines with J gene TRBJ1-1; D remains unclear. This chain's CDR3 is CASSFGIEAFF. In DNA form, the CDR3 reads TGTGCCAGCAGTTTCGGCATTGAAGCTTTCTTT.